Presented here are 30 T cell receptor beta chains from one specimen sequenced in a study of regulatory T cells in long-lasting Graves disease. CDR3 regions were amplified by Arm-PCR using iRepertoire HTBI primers to build TCR beta libraries. One entry per CDR3 protein results from TCRdb running MiXCR on the multiplex PCR reads. This sample has approximately 690,000 distinct CDR3 sequences, with about 32% found just once. Time point reported: persistent/refractory GD, antithyroid drugs over 5 years with positive TRAb. The TCR library used RNA extracted from PBMCs. The sample consisted of peripheral blood mononuclear cells (PBMCs), taken when the disease was refractory, from a patient treated with antithyroid drugs. Receptor source: a female donor with Graves disease.

This clonotype was recorded at least ten times. The chain combines TRBV28 with TRBJ1-5, with a weak D call TRBD1 (6 bases). The CDR3 contains 16 residues. CDR1 is MDHEN and CDR2 is SYDVKM in the germline V gene. V was clipped by 1 base and J by 7 bases, with 17 bases between them. CDR3: CASSLSYGGRGQPQHF. CDR3 in DNA: TGTGCCAGCAGTTTATCCTACGGGGGGCGCGGACAGCCCCAGCATTTT.

This clonotype has a count of ten or more. The V and J genes are TRBV2 and TRBJ2-7; 9 positions agree with TRBD1. This CDR3 comprises 13 residues. Germline loops: CDR1 SNHLY, CDR2 FYNNEI. V was clipped by 7 bases and J by 6 bases; unmatched bases: 7. CDR3 protein: CASTRDRGAEQYF. The CDR3 DNA sequence: TGTGCCAGCACCAGAGACAGGGGGGCCGAGCAGTACTTC.

The V gene is TRBV7-2, the J gene TRBJ1-5; no clear D. The CDR3 has 14 amino acids. V lost 6 bases, J lost 3 bases, and 12 bases lay in between. The germline gives CDR1 SGHTA, CDR2 FQGNSA. CDR3 sequence (DNA): TGTGCCAGCAGGTTCAACAGAGACAATCAGCCCCAGCATTTT. Translation gives CASRFNRDNQPQHF.

The V gene is TRBV29-1, the J gene TRBJ1-1; no reliable D call. The germline V gene encodes CDR1 SQVTM and CDR2 ANQGSEA. V dropped 2 bases and J dropped 1 base, with 5 bases sitting between them. The CDR3 length is 12 residues. DNA of the CDR3: TGCAGCGTTGAATCCACGAACACTGAAGCTTTCTTT. Translated: CSVESTNTEAFF.

V and J are TRBV18 and TRBJ1-6, with 7 positions matching TRBD1. This CDR3 has 15 residues. The V gene's germline CDR1 is KGHSH and CDR2 LQKENI. Trimming cost V 2 bases and J 9 bases; bases outside gene matches: 7. The CDR3 nucleotides read TGTGCCAGCTCACCATCCGGGACAGCGGGTTCACCCCTCCACTTT. It encodes CASSPSGTAGSPLHF.

V and J are TRBV29-1 and TRBJ1-1; D is undetermined. CDR3 size: 14 residues. Germline CDR1 SQVTM, CDR2 ANQGSEA. Deletions cut 6 bases from V and 0 bases from J, with 14 bases between. CDR3 residues: CSVTSGRMNTEAFF. In DNA, the CDR3 is TGCAGCGTCACGAGCGGGCGAATGAACACTGAAGCTTTCTTT.

The rearrangement uses TRBV7-2 and TRBJ2-3; D unresolved. Between the trimmed V and J ends, which lost 1 base and 0 bases, there was a span of 8 bases. CDR3 length equals 15 residues. The germline V gene has CDR1 SGHTA and CDR2 FQGNSA. The CDR3 DNA reads TGTGCCAGCAGCTTAGTTCGCAGTAGCACAGATACGCAGTATTTT. Translation gives CASSLVRSSTDTQYF. The full variable domain, in which reference TRBV7-2 and TRBJ2-3 provide the parts outside the CDR3, is GAGVSQSPSNKVTEKGKDVELRCDPISGHTALYWYRQSLGQGLEFLIYFQGNSAPDKSGLPSDRFSAERTGGSVSTLTIQRTQQEDSAVYLCASSLVRSSTDTQYFGPGTRLTVL.

The chain joins TRBV6-2 or TRBV6-3 to TRBJ1-4; 10 nucleotides line up with TRBD1. CDR1 and CDR2 (germline): MNHEY, SVGEGT. This CDR3 contains 14 residues. V gave up 6 bases and J gave up 7 bases; unmatched junction bases: 5. CDR3 DNA: TGTGCCAGCAGCCGCGGGACAGGGGTTGAAAAACTGTTTTTT. It is translated as CASSRGTGVEKLFF.

This clonotype was observed at least ten times. This sequence joins TRBV12-3 or TRBV12-4 and TRBJ1-2; no definite D call. The CDR3 totals 13 residues. The V gene lost 7 bases and the J gene lost 4 bases, with 13 bases spanning the gap. The DNA of the CDR3 is TGTGCCAGCACTCCCCCGGGTACCTATGGCTACACCTTC. It encodes CASTPPGTYGYTF.

This clonotype was observed many times. Here the CDR3 DNA reads TGTGCCAGCAGCCTTGGGACAGGGAGTTCACCCCTCCACTTT. Translation: CASSLGTGSSPLHF. The J gene is TRBJ1-6, the V gene TRBV7-9; TRBD1 matches 9 bases. Germline V CDR1 and CDR2: SEHNR, FQNEAQ (reference sequence). The V segment lost 5 bases and the J segment 9 bases; nucleotides outside the gene matches: 5. There are 14 residues in the CDR3.

The chain couples TRBV28 to TRBJ1-3; D may be TRBD1 (6 bases). Trimming cost V 6 bases and J 0 bases, with 9 bases left between them. CDR3 size: 14 residues. Germline values: CDR1 MDHEN, CDR2 SYDVKM. The CDR3 loop is CASRGTNSGNTIYF. The CDR3 bases are TGTGCCAGCAGGGGGACAAACTCTGGAAACACCATATATTTT.

The chain carries TRBV7-3 and TRBJ1-2; possibly TRBD1 for D (6 bases). V was clipped by 4 bases and J by 5 bases, with 14 bases between them. CDR1 and CDR2 (germline): SGHTA, FQGTGA. CDR3 length: 14 amino acids. CDR3 DNA: TGTGCCAGCAGCTCAACACGACAGGCATATGGCTACACCTTC. This translates into CASSSTRQAYGYTF.

V gene TRBV6-1 combines with J gene TRBJ2-1; 11 nucleotides line up with TRBD2. Per the germline V gene, CDR1 is MNHNS and CDR2 is SASEGT. J was trimmed by 8 bases and V by 2 bases; bases with no gene match: 8. The CDR3 length is 16 residues. CDR3 nucleotide sequence: TGTGCCAGCAGTGAACGTATGACTAGCGGGATCGATGAGCAGTTCTTC. It is translated as CASSERMTSGIDEQFF.

V gene TRBV30 combines with J gene TRBJ2-5, with D uncertain. Trimming left V 0 bases short and J 4 bases short, with 21 bases between. The CDR3 sequence is 17 residues long. Looked up from germline, CDR1 is GTSNPN and CDR2 is SVGIG (reference sequence). The CDR3 DNA sequence: TGTGCCTGGAGTGTACTCGAAAGGGTACGGTTTGGAGAGACCCAGTACTTC. It encodes CAWSVLERVRFGETQYF.

This clonotype was seen a few times. The chain joins TRBV6-1 to TRBJ1-2, with TRBD1 matching over 7 bases. Trimming at V came to 4 bases and at J to 5 bases, leaving 10 bases not matched to a gene. CDR1 is MNHNS, CDR2 SASEGT, per germline. This CDR3 is 15 amino acids long. CDR3 region: CASSVSSRQGYGYTF. CDR3 DNA: TGTGCCAGCAGTGTTTCGTCGCGACAGGGTTATGGCTACACCTTC.

The table lists this clonotype with many counts. This chain links TRBV7-3 with TRBJ2-2, with TRBD1 matching 7 bases. Germline CDR1 SGHTA, CDR2 FQGTGA. The CDR3 is 14 amino acids. V was clipped by 1 base and J by 7 bases; unmatched bases: 3. The CDR3 nucleotides read TGTGCCAGCAGCTTAAGCAGGGGGAACGGGGAGCTGTTTTTT. Translated: CASSLSRGNGELFF.

In this sample, this clonotype turned up a few times. The V call is TRBV27, the J call TRBJ2-7; no clear D. The germline gives CDR1 MNHEY, CDR2 SMNVEV (reference sequence). Trimming took 1 base from V and 2 from J, leaving 9 bases between them. The CDR3 runs 14 residues. The CDR3 nucleotides are TGTGCCAGCAGTTTATATGCCCCACCCTACGAGCAGTACTTC. Its translation: CASSLYAPPYEQYF.

This clonotype has a single count. The rearrangement uses TRBV11-2 and TRBJ1-2; no definite D call. Trimming removed 1 base from V and 7 bases from J, with 10 bases in between. The CDR3 is 13 residues long. Germline-derived CDR1 and CDR2 are SGHAT and FQNNGV. CDR3 region: CASSLVPAGGYTF. The CDR3 DNA reads as TGTGCCAGCAGCTTAGTGCCGGCCGGTGGCTACACCTTC.

The J gene is TRBJ1-2, the V gene TRBV9, with D hard to call. The CDR3 extends over 15 amino acids. V was cut by 2 bases and J by 4 bases, with 15 bases left in between. CDR1 SGDLS and CDR2 YYNGEE come from the germline V gene. CDR3 protein: CASSVGNAMLYGYTF. As DNA, the CDR3 is TGTGCCAGCAGCGTCGGTAACGCAATGCTCTATGGCTACACCTTC.

Note on this clonotype: A read error may produce the germline difference seen at one junction end. The chain links TRBV5-1 to TRBJ1-1; D remains unclear. This CDR3 comprises 15 residues. Germline V gives CDR1 SGHRS, CDR2 YFSETQ. The CDR3 protein is CASNLARTVNTEAFF. CDR3 DNA: TGCGCCAGCAACTTGGCCAGGACGGTGAACACTGAAGCTTTCTTT. Drawing the rest from reference TRBV5-1 and TRBJ1-1, the complete variable domain is KAGVTQTPRYLIKTRGQQVTLSCSPISGHRSVSWYQQTPGQGLQFLFEYFSETQRNKGNFPGRFSGRQFSNSRSEMNVSTLELGDSALYLCASNLARTVNTEAFFGQGTRLTVV.

The table lists this clonotype with many counts. The V gene is TRBV2, the J gene TRBJ2-7; D is ambiguous. The germline gives CDR1 SNHLY, CDR2 FYNNEI. This CDR3 has 14 amino acids. The ends were cut back, 7 bases at V and 0 bases at J, with 13 bases in the middle. Here the CDR3 reads CASIAGASSYEQYF. The CDR3 DNA reads as TGTGCCAGCATAGCAGGAGCCAGCTCCTACGAGCAGTACTTC.

Regarding this clonotype: At one boundary the junction diverges from the germline segment, which might be a read error. This sequence joins TRBV3-1 and TRBJ1-4; D uncertain. CDR1 and CDR2 from the germline V gene are LGHDT and YNNKEL (reference sequence). The CDR3 covers 15 residues. The CDR3 sequence is CAGRRVPGSREKLFF. As DNA, the CDR3 is TGTGCCGGCAGGCGAGTTCCCGGGAGTCGGGAAAAACTGTTTTTT.

The V call is TRBV30, the J call TRBJ1-2; 8 bases fit TRBD1. Germline CDR1 is GTSNPN and CDR2 is SVGIG (reference sequence). CDR3 length: 13 amino acids. CDR3 sequence (DNA): TGTGCGTTAGAGGAACAGGGGGGCTATGGCTACACCTTC. It codes for CALEEQGGYGYTF.

This clonotype was observed many times. The chain combines TRBV6-1 with TRBJ1-1; a weak D match, TRBD1 (6 bases). The V end was cut by 7 bases, the J end by 0 bases, with 21 bases between. The CDR3 has 17 residues. Per germline, CDR1 MNHNS and CDR2 SASEGT. The CDR3 is CASTPPEGRGMNTEAFF. The DNA for the CDR3 is TGTGCCAGCACCCCACCCGAAGGCAGGGGTATGAACACTGAAGCTTTCTTT.

At least ten counts were recorded for this clonotype. This chain links TRBV7-2 with TRBJ1-4; D is unclear. The germline V and J ends were trimmed by 1 base and 8 bases, with 11 bases remaining between them. This CDR3 has 14 amino acids. CDR1 and CDR2 (germline): SGHTA, FQGNSA. DNA of the CDR3: TGTGCCAGCAGCTTAGGGCTAGTGCGGGAAAAACTGTTTTTT. Its translation is CASSLGLVREKLFF.

This clonotype has a handful of counts. The chain is built from TRBV11-2 and TRBJ1-1, with 11 bases lining up with TRBD1. This CDR3 region has 14 residues. V dropped 6 bases and J dropped 5; count of bases not matched to a gene: 5. CDR1 and CDR2 (germline): SGHAT, FQNNGV. The CDR3, as DNA: TGTGCCAGCAGATTTGGGACAGGGGGAACTGAAGCTTTCTTT. Translating it yields CASRFGTGGTEAFF.

V gene TRBV19 combines with J gene TRBJ2-4; 7 bases are shared with TRBD1. Trimming at V came to 6 bases and at J to 8 bases, leaving 4 bases not matched to a gene. The CDR3 runs 12 residues. Germline values: CDR1 LNHDA, CDR2 SQIVND (reference sequence). The CDR3 is CASRPTGDIQYF. The DNA of the CDR3 is TGTGCCAGTAGACCAACAGGGGACATTCAGTACTTC.

The rearrangement uses TRBV6-1 and TRBJ1-2, with 9 bases aligning to TRBD1. CDR3 length equals 13 residues. With V trimmed by 7 bases and J by 6 bases, 6 bases remained unmatched. The germline V gene encodes CDR1 MNHNS and CDR2 SASEGT. The CDR3 region has the DNA TGTGCCAGCAAGGACAGGGGAAAGGATGGCTACACCTTC. It encodes CASKDRGKDGYTF.

This clonotype has a handful of counts. This chain uses TRBV29-1 with TRBJ1-2; TRBD1 might be the D (5 bases). The germline V gene has CDR1 SQVTM and CDR2 ANQGSEA. CDR3 length: 14 amino acids. V gave up 1 base and J gave up 5 bases, with 14 bases separating them. CDR3 coding DNA: TGCAGCGTTGAAGGCCGTATAGGGGCTTATGGCTACACCTTC. It translates to CSVEGRIGAYGYTF. The full variable domain, completed using reference TRBV29-1 and TRBJ1-2, is SAVISQKPSRDICQRGTSLTIQCQVDSQVTMMFWYRQQPGQSLTLIATANQGSEATYESGFVIDKFPISRPNLTFSTLTVSNMSPEDSSIYLCSVEGRIGAYGYTFGSGTRLTVV.

This chain uses TRBV2 with TRBJ1-1, with no clear D. CDR1 and CDR2 (germline): SNHLY, FYNNEI. The CDR3 runs to 13 residues. Trimming stripped 6 bases from V and 7 bases from J, with 15 bases between. In DNA form, the CDR3 reads TGTGCCAGCAGGATGGACCAGGCAGGTGAAGCTTTCTTT. It specifies CASRMDQAGEAFF.